This is a list of T cell receptor beta chains from one sample in a study of T cells in Graves' hyperthyroidism and ophthalmopathy. TCRdb processed the multiplex PCR reads anew with MiXCR; each CDR3 protein has one entry. Of more than 55,000 distinct CDR3 sequences listed, approximately 53% are singletons. Sequencing was performed on blood. The receptors shown here come from a woman in her sixties with Graves' ophthalmopathy. CDR3s include the opening cysteine and the closing phenylalanine or tryptophan. D genes are given only for firm matches. Size is stated for part of the rows, as once, few or many counts, or as a class when the clone is expanded.

d_gene: TRBD1
abundance: -
j_gene: TRBJ1-2
v_gene: TRBV11-3
CDR3nt: TGTGCCAGCAGACGACAGGGGGCCTCCTATGGCTACACCTTC
CDR3aa: CASRRQGASYGYTF

d_gene: -
abundance: -
j_gene: TRBJ1-3
v_gene: TRBV6-1
CDR3nt: TGTGCCAGTTCGATAGCGGGAGGGGCCTCTGGAAACACCATATATTTT
CDR3aa: CASSIAGGASGNTIYF

d_gene: -
abundance: -
j_gene: TRBJ2-3
v_gene: TRBV11-1
CDR3nt: TGTGCCAGCAGCTTCGGCAGGGGGGCAGATACGCAGTATTTT
CDR3aa: CASSFGRGADTQYF

d_gene: TRBD1
abundance: many
j_gene: TRBJ1-6
v_gene: TRBV4-1
CDR3nt: TGCGCCAGCAGCCAGGGGGACAGGGGGCGGTATTCACCCCTCCACTTT
CDR3aa: CASSQGDRGRYSPLHF

d_gene: -
abundance: -
j_gene: TRBJ2-4
v_gene: TRBV2
CDR3nt: TGTGCCAGCAGTGTCGTCCGTCGCACCGGGGAGGAGGGGGCCAAAAACATTCAGTACTTC
CDR3aa: CASSVVRRTGEEGAKNIQYF

d_gene: TRBD1
abundance: -
j_gene: TRBJ2-5
v_gene: TRBV19
CDR3nt: TGTGCCAGTAGTATCGCCCGGGACAGCCAAGAGACCCAGTACTTC
CDR3aa: CASSIARDSQETQYF

d_gene: -
abundance: -
j_gene: TRBJ1-2
v_gene: TRBV5-1
CDR3nt: TGCGCCAGCAGACTAGACATTAACTATGGCTACACCTTC
CDR3aa: CASRLDINYGYTF

d_gene: -
abundance: -
j_gene: TRBJ1-1
v_gene: TRBV6-6
CDR3nt: TGTGCCAGCAGTTACCAGGGACTAGCGGGGGAATCGAACACTGAAGCTTTCTTT
CDR3aa: CASSYQGLAGESNTEAFF

d_gene: -
abundance: many
j_gene: TRBJ1-2
v_gene: TRBV20-1
CDR3nt: TGCAGTGCTAGGGAGCCCGGGACGTTCCGTTATGGCTACACCTTC
CDR3aa: CSAREPGTFRYGYTF

d_gene: -
abundance: few
j_gene: TRBJ2-7
v_gene: TRBV19
CDR3nt: TGTGCCAGTAGACCTTGGGGGACCTCCTACGAGCAGTACTTC
CDR3aa: CASRPWGTSYEQYF